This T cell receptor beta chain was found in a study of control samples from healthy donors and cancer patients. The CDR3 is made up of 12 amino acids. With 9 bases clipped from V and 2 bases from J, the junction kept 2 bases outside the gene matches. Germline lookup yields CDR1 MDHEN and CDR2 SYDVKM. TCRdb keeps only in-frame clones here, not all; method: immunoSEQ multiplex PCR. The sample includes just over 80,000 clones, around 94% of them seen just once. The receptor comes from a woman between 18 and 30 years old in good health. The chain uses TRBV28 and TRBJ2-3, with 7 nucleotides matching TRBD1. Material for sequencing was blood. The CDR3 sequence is CASTGDTDTQYF. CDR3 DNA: TGTGCCAGTACAGGGGACACAGATACGCAGTATTTT.